This T cell receptor (beta chain) was documented in a study of cytomegalovirus exposure and HLA in healthy donors. The CDR3 contains 13 residues. V was cut by 1 base and J by 6 bases, with 9 bases left in between. Germline values: CDR1 SGHKS, CDR2 YYEKEE (reference sequence). The PCR was carried out with 60 Vbeta primers and 13 Jbeta primers. Sequencing used immunoSEQ multiplex PCR; TCRdb keeps in-frame clones, though not all of them. The profile covers about 160,000 clones, with about 88% appearing a single time and about 2.1% taken by the ten largest. The J gene is TRBJ2-3, the V gene TRBV5-5, with a weak D call TRBD1 (6 bases). The TCR originated in a young man in good health and CMV-seropositive. The sequenced sample consisted of PBMCs. CDR3 protein: CASSLQGRDTQYF. The CDR3 nucleotides read TGTGCCAGCAGCTTGCAGGGGCGTGATACGCAGTATTTT.